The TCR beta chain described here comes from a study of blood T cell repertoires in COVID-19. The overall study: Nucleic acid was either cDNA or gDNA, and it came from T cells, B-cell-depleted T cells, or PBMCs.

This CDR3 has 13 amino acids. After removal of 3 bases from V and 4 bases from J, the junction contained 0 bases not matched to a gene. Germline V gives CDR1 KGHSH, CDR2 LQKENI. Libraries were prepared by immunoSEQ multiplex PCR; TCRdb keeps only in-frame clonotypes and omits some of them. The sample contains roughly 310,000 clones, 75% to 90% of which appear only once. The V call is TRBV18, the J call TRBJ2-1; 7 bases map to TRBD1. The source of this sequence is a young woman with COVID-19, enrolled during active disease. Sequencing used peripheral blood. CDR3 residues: CASSPGQYNEQFF. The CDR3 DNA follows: TGTGCCAGCTCACCGGGACAGTACAATGAGCAGTTCTTC. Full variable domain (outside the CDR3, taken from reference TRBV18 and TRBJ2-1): NAGVMQNPRHLVRRRGQEARLRCSPMKGHSHVYWYRQLPEEGLKFMVYLQKENIIDESGMPKERFSAEFPKEGPSILRIQQVVRGDSAAYFCASSPGQYNEQFFGPGTRLTVL.